These T cell receptor beta chains were read from a single sample in a study of cytomegalovirus exposure and HLA in healthy donors. Assay used: immunoSEQ multiplex PCR; TCRdb lists only in-frame clones, some missing. The data hold 160,000 or so clones, with about four fifths observed a single time. Sequences were obtained from PBMCs. The receptors stem from a woman aged 45 to 65 in good health and CMV-seronegative. The CDR3 runs from the conserved cysteine through the conserved F or W. A D gene is named only where the DNA matches it firmly. Clone size is shown for a subset of rows, as once, few, many or a class of expanded clone.

J gene: TRBJ2-2; D gene: TRBD2; clone size: .; V gene: TRBV4-2; CDR3 DNA: TGTGCCAGCAGCCAAGATCTCCCCGCGACTAGCGGGGCCGGGGAGCTGTTTTTT; CDR3 protein: CASSQDLPATSGAGELFF
J gene: TRBJ1-5; D gene: TRBD1; clone size: .; V gene: TRBV6-1; CDR3 DNA: TGTGCCAGCATTATTGGACAGGAGACTCTTCAGCCCCAGCATTTT; CDR3 protein: CASIIGQETLQPQHF
J gene: TRBJ2-1; D gene: .; clone size: .; V gene: TRBV5-4; CDR3 DNA: TGTGCCAGCAGCTTGTTAGCCAATGAGCAGTTCTTC; CDR3 protein: CASSLLANEQFF
J gene: TRBJ2-7; D gene: .; clone size: .; V gene: TRBV7-2; CDR3 DNA: TGTGCCAGCAGCTTGGGCACAGCAGCCTACGAGCAGTACTTC; CDR3 protein: CASSLGTAAYEQYF
J gene: TRBJ1-1; D gene: .; clone size: few; V gene: TRBV28; CDR3 DNA: TGTGCCAGCAGATACAGGGACAAGCTCACTGAAGCTTTCTTT; CDR3 protein: CASRYRDKLTEAFF
J gene: TRBJ1-1; D gene: .; clone size: .; V gene: TRBV2; CDR3 DNA: TGTGCCAGCAGTGGTTGGGGTGGGGCGAAAGCTTTCTTT; CDR3 protein: CASSGWGGAKAFF
J gene: TRBJ2-1; D gene: TRBD2; clone size: .; V gene: TRBV6-6; CDR3 DNA: TGTGCCAGCAGCCTAGCGGGAAGGCATGAGCAGTTCTTC; CDR3 protein: CASSLAGRHEQFF
J gene: TRBJ1-1; D gene: TRBD1; clone size: .; V gene: TRBV11-2; CDR3 DNA: TGTGCCAGCAGTCCGGACAGGGAAGCTTTCTTT; CDR3 protein: CASSPDREAFF
J gene: TRBJ2-7; D gene: .; clone size: .; V gene: TRBV11-2; CDR3 DNA: TGTGCCAGCACCTCCTCCTACGAGCAGTACTTC; CDR3 protein: CASTSSYEQYF
J gene: TRBJ1-4; D gene: .; clone size: .; V gene: TRBV19; CDR3 DNA: TGTGCCAGTACCCCTCTTGGGGAGAATGAAAAACTGTTTTTT; CDR3 protein: CASTPLGENEKLFF
J gene: TRBJ2-7; D gene: TRBD1; clone size: .; V gene: TRBV19; CDR3 DNA: TGTGCCAGTAGTCCTTCCGGGACAGGGAGTCGCGAGCAGTACTTC; CDR3 protein: CASSPSGTGSREQYF
J gene: TRBJ1-1; D gene: .; clone size: once; V gene: TRBV14; CDR3 DNA: TGTGCCAGCAGCCACAGCACAGGGATCGCCACTGAAGCTTTCTTT; CDR3 protein: CASSHSTGIATEAFF
J gene: TRBJ1-2; D gene: TRBD1; clone size: .; V gene: TRBV30; CDR3 DNA: TGTGCCTGGAGGGAGGGGGCACCCGGTGGCTACACCTTC; CDR3 protein: CAWREGAPGGYTF
J gene: TRBJ1-6; D gene: TRBD1; clone size: .; V gene: TRBV5-1; CDR3 DNA: TGCGCCAGCAGCTATGGGACAGCAAATTCACCCCTCCACTTT; CDR3 protein: CASSYGTANSPLHF
J gene: TRBJ2-2; D gene: TRBD1; clone size: .; V gene: TRBV25-1; CDR3 DNA: TGTGCCAGCAGACAGGGGCTGGCGACCGGGAAGCTGTTTTTT; CDR3 protein: CASRQGLATGKLFF
J gene: TRBJ2-7; D gene: TRBD1; clone size: .; V gene: TRBV5-6; CDR3 DNA: TGTGCCAGCAGCAGCGGGACAGGGTACGAGCAGTACTTC; CDR3 protein: CASSSGTGYEQYF
J gene: TRBJ2-1; D gene: .; clone size: .; V gene: TRBV10-3; CDR3 DNA: TGTGCCATCAGCCCTAACGGAGTAGCGGAGGGTTTCAGCTCCTACAATGAGCAGTTCTTC; CDR3 protein: CAISPNGVAEGFSSYNEQFF
J gene: TRBJ1-2; D gene: .; clone size: .; V gene: TRBV7-2; CDR3 DNA: TGTGCCAGCAGCTCCAGGGAAGGCTATGGCTACACCTTC; CDR3 protein: CASSSREGYGYTF
J gene: TRBJ1-1; D gene: .; clone size: .; V gene: TRBV25-1; CDR3 DNA: TGTGCCAGCAGACGAACGAGGAACACTGAAGCTTTCTTT; CDR3 protein: CASRRTRNTEAFF
J gene: TRBJ2-1; D gene: .; clone size: .; V gene: TRBV2; CDR3 DNA: TGTGCCAGCAGTGAACAGGGCCTAGGGGGCAATGAGCAGTTCTTC; CDR3 protein: CASSEQGLGGNEQFF
J gene: TRBJ1-1; D gene: .; clone size: .; V gene: TRBV19; CDR3 DNA: TGTGCCAGTAGTTTGCTTAGTTTGATGAACACTGAAGCTTTCTTT; CDR3 protein: CASSLLSLMNTEAFF
J gene: TRBJ1-5; D gene: .; clone size: .; V gene: TRBV6-5; CDR3 DNA: TGTGCCAGCAGTTACTTTGGGCCCCCAGAGCCCCAGCATTTT; CDR3 protein: CASSYFGPPEPQHF
J gene: TRBJ1-1; D gene: TRBD1; clone size: .; V gene: TRBV10-3; CDR3 DNA: TGTGCCATCAGTGAGCTCCAGGACAGGGCATTCAAAGTATTT; CDR3 protein: CAISELQDRAFKVF
J gene: TRBJ2-1; D gene: TRBD1; clone size: .; V gene: TRBV6-5; CDR3 DNA: TGTGCCAGCAGTTATCCCACAGGGGGCCACAATGAGCAGTTCTTC; CDR3 protein: CASSYPTGGHNEQFF
J gene: TRBJ2-5; D gene: TRBD1; clone size: .; V gene: TRBV5-4; CDR3 DNA: TGTGCCAGCAGCTCGCCCCGACAGGGGGGAGAGACCCAGTACTTC; CDR3 protein: CASSSPRQGGETQYF
J gene: TRBJ1-2; D gene: TRBD1; clone size: once; V gene: TRBV5-1; CDR3 DNA: TGCGCCAGCAGCTTGGGACAGGGCTCCTATGGCTACACCTTC; CDR3 protein: CASSLGQGSYGYTF
J gene: TRBJ2-5; D gene: .; clone size: .; V gene: TRBV11-3; CDR3 DNA: TGTGCCAGCAGGAAGAGGAATGCGGCTACCCAGTACTTC; CDR3 protein: CASRKRNAATQYF
J gene: TRBJ2-7; D gene: .; clone size: .; V gene: TRBV7-2; CDR3 DNA: TGTGCCAGCAGCTTAGCGGCAGGGGTCGAGCAGTACTTC; CDR3 protein: CASSLAAGVEQYF